Sequencing of this TCR beta chain was carried out in a study of T cell changes during pregnancy in multiple sclerosis. Clones were sequenced by immunoSEQ multiplex PCR, and TCRdb holds only the in-frame ones, with some missing. The repertoire has under 60,000 clones, roughly 94% of them found once; the top ten carry approximately 0.31%. The ends were cut back, 3 bases at V and 5 bases at J, with 16 bases in the middle. CDR1 is LNHNV and CDR2 is YYDKDF in the germline V gene (reference sequence). CDR3 length: 15 amino acids. The rearrangement links TRBV15 to TRBJ1-1; TRBD1 might be the D (5 bases). Sequencing was performed on CD4+ T cells from peripheral blood mononuclear cells, taken in the third trimester of pregnancy. This clonotype was obtained from a female donor with multiple sclerosis, enrolled in a pregnancy study. CDR3 sequence: CATSSGTPGRTEAFF. The CDR3 DNA reads TGTGCCACCAGCAGTGGGACTCCTGGTCGAACTGAAGCTTTCTTT.